This entry lists 18 T cell receptor beta chains sequenced from one sample in a study of blood T cells in healthy people across ages (dated by TCRdb to 2014 to 2015). The library was obtained by 5' RACE. Sequencing took place on an Illumina HiSeq 2500. A second PCR of about 7 to 12 cycles was run with a J-beta primer mix and a sample-barcoded 5' primer. Using fastp at Q25 and MiXCR, TCRdb reprocessed the public reads and kept productive beta chains. Records with the same CDR3 protein are collapsed into one entry carrying the most frequent genes and DNA. The table for this sample lists around 1.7 million distinct CDR3 sequences; under 30% of them were counted only once. The top ten hold 6.5% to 8.5% of the sample. Material: blood. The receptor source for this set is a woman in her thirties in good health.

The V gene is TRBV7-9, the J gene TRBJ1-2; D possibly corresponds to TRBD1 (6 bases). The CDR3 is 15 residues long. The germline V gene has CDR1 SEHNR and CDR2 FQNEAQ (reference sequence). Between the trimmed V and J ends, which lost 4 bases and 4 bases, there was a span of 16 bases. The CDR3 protein is CASSSSDRNRYGYTF. As DNA, the CDR3 is TGTGCCAGCAGCTCATCTGACAGGAACCGCTATGGCTACACCTTC. Full variable domain (outside the CDR3, taken from reference TRBV7-9 and TRBJ1-2): DTGVSQNPRHKITKRGQNVTFRCDPISEHNRLYWYRQTLGQGPEFLTYFQNEAQLEKSRLLSDRFSAERPKGSFSTLEIQRTEQGDSAMYLCASSSSDRNRYGYTFGSGTRLTVV.

The chain couples TRBV2 to TRBJ1-2; D possibly corresponds to TRBD1 (5 bases). The CDR3 is 14 residues long. Germline-derived CDR1 and CDR2 are SNHLY and FYNNEI. V lost 4 bases, J lost 4 bases, and 13 bases lay in between. The CDR3 loop reads CASSVGEGTYGYTF. The CDR3 DNA sequence: TGTGCCAGCAGTGTGGGGGAAGGAACCTATGGCTACACCTTC.

CDR3 sequence reads: CASSNRGEAFF. The CDR3 DNA is TGTGCCAGCAGCAACAGGGGTGAAGCTTTCTTT. The chain couples TRBV6-6 to TRBJ1-1; 7 bases match TRBD1. The CDR3 is made up of 11 amino acids. The V segment lost 6 bases and the J segment 7 bases; nucleotides outside the gene matches: 2. The germline V gene encodes CDR1 MNHNY and CDR2 SVGAGI (reference sequence).

This chain's CDR3 is CASSLSTSTRNNEQFF. As DNA, the CDR3 is TGTGCCAGCTCACTTTCGACTAGCACACGGAACAATGAGCAGTTCTTC. The chain combines TRBV18 with TRBJ2-1, with TRBD2 matching 7 bases. This CDR3 comprises 16 residues. After removal of 4 bases from V and 5 bases from J, the junction contained 11 bases not matched to a gene. Germline CDR1 reads KGHSH; CDR2 reads LQKENI.

This clonotype was recorded at least ten times. This chain joins TRBV7-2 and TRBJ2-5; the D is unclear. With 5 bases removed from V and 5 bases from J, the gap between germline ends came to 12 bases. The CDR3 is 13 residues long. Per the germline V gene, CDR1 is SGHTA and CDR2 is FQGNSA. The CDR3 region has the DNA TGTGCCAGCAGCCCCCAGTTTGGGGAGACCCAGTACTTC. Amino acid sequence: CASSPQFGETQYF. The whole variable domain, remainder taken from reference TRBV7-2 and TRBJ2-5, is GAGVSQSPSNKVTEKGKDVELRCDPISGHTALYWYRQSLGQGLEFLIYFQGNSAPDKSGLPSDRFSAERTGGSVSTLTIQRTQQEDSAVYLCASSPQFGETQYFGPGTRLLVL.

This clonotype was seen only a few times. This chain links TRBV6-6 with TRBJ1-5, with D maybe TRBD1 (6 bases). The germline CDR1 and CDR2 sequences are MNHNY and SVGAGI (reference sequence). Trimming shortened V by 2 bases and J by 4 bases, and 12 bases separated the two germline ends. The CDR3 consists of 15 residues. The CDR3 sequence: CASSYPEGGNQPQHF. The CDR3 nucleotides are TGTGCCAGCAGTTACCCGGAGGGGGGGAATCAGCCCCAGCATTTT.

For this clonotype: An end of the junction does not agree with germline; a read error may underlie this. This rearrangement joins TRBV5-1 to TRBJ2-6; 7 bases map to TRBD1. Germline assignment: CDR1 SGHRS and CDR2 YFSETQ. This CDR3 contains 17 residues. Written as DNA, the CDR3 is TGCGCCAGCAGCTTGGATGCACAGGGGTCAGGGGCCAACGTCCTGCCCTTC. Amino acids: CASSLDAQGSGANVLPF.

This clonotype was detected only a few times. J is TRBJ2-4 and V is TRBV7-2; 7 bases map to TRBD2. Per the germline V gene, CDR1 is SGHTA and CDR2 is FQGNSA. V lost 1 base to trimming and J lost 6 bases; unmatched junction nucleotides: 9. The CDR3 has 16 residues. In nucleotides, the CDR3 is TGTGCCAGCAGCTTAGGAGGTGCGGGAGTGAGAAACATTCAGTACTTC. It specifies CASSLGGAGVRNIQYF.

The chain combines TRBV30 with TRBJ2-5, with 7 nucleotides matching TRBD2. Judging by the DNA end, TRBJ2-7 fits better; the J call may be wrong. The CDR3 is 13 residues long. The germline gives CDR1 GTSNPN, CDR2 SVGIG (reference sequence). The CDR3 bases are TGTGCCTGGAGTGTCGGGGGGAGTAACGAGCAGTACTTC. Protein: CAWSVGGSNEQYF.

In this sample, this clonotype turned up many times. The genes are TRBV12-3 or TRBV12-4 and TRBJ2-1; no reliable D call. The CDR3 spans 11 residues. V lost 5 bases and J 9 bases, leaving 8 bases between the germline ends. As DNA, the CDR3 is TGTGCCAGCAGTCCGATTTCTGAGCAGTTCTTC. It codes for CASSPISEQFF.

The chain uses TRBV7-2 and TRBJ2-1, with 14 bases identical to TRBD2. This CDR3 is built from 16 residues. Per the germline V gene, CDR1 is SGHTA and CDR2 is FQGNSA. V trimming: 6 bases; J trimming: 8 bases; junction bases outside the gene matches: 9. CDR3 DNA sequence: TGTGCCAGCAGTCCTACCGGGACTAGCGGGAGCCATGAGCAGTTCTTC. Protein product: CASSPTGTSGSHEQFF.

This clonotype came up many times. V is TRBV29-1 and J is TRBJ2-7; 8 nucleotides agree with TRBD2. The CDR3 extends over 13 amino acids. The germline V gene has CDR1 SQVTM and CDR2 ANQGSEA. J gave up 6 bases and V 3 bases, and 7 bases lay outside the gene matches. The CDR3 nucleotides read TGCAGCGTTGAGGGGACTAGATTTATCGAGCAGTACTTC. Its protein is CSVEGTRFIEQYF.

This clonotype was seen only a few times. The chain recombines TRBV2 with TRBJ2-1; D could derive from TRBD1 or TRBD2 (6 bases each). CDR3 length: 14 residues. The V end lost 6 bases, the J end lost 9 bases, and 18 bases lay between the germline ends. CDR1 and CDR2 from the germline V gene are SNHLY and FYNNEI. CDR3 protein: CASRWDNMGGEQFF. For the CDR3, the DNA is TGTGCCAGCAGGTGGGACAATATGGGGGGTGAGCAGTTCTTC.

This clonotype was seen ten or more times. The J gene is TRBJ2-1, the V gene TRBV7-9; no clear D. The germline V gene has CDR1 SEHNR and CDR2 FQNEAQ (reference sequence). V gave up 5 bases and J gave up 5 bases, with 7 bases separating them. The CDR3 spans 12 residues. CDR3 sequence (DNA): TGTGCCAGCAGCCCCCCGAACAATGAGCAGTTCTTC. Translating gives CASSPPNNEQFF.

The V gene is TRBV5-6, the J gene TRBJ2-7, with 8 bases identical to TRBD2. The germline CDR1 and CDR2 sequences are SGHDT and YYEEEE. The trim removed 3 bases at V and 5 bases at J, leaving 7 bases unmatched. This CDR3 contains 14 residues. The CDR3 region has the DNA TGTGCCAGCAGCTCCCGGGGGGGTTCAAACGAGCAGTACTTC. Protein product: CASSSRGGSNEQYF. Together with reference TRBV5-6 and TRBJ2-7, the CDR3 gives the full variable domain: DAGVTQSPTHLIKTRGQQVTLRCSPKSGHDTVSWYQQALGQGPQFIFQYYEEEERQRGNFPDRFSGHQFPNYSSELNVNALLLGDSALYLCASSSRGGSNEQYFGPGTRLTVT.

This chain connects TRBV3-1 to TRBJ2-3, with 9 bases matching TRBD2. This CDR3 spans 14 amino acids. The V gene end was trimmed by 8 bases and the J gene end by 2 bases; junction bases not matched to a gene: 5. Germline V gene lookup returns CDR1 LGHDT and CDR2 YNNKEL (reference sequence). The CDR3 region has the DNA TGTGCCAGCCGCCGCGGGGGGGCCACAGATACGCAGTATTTT. This codes for CASRRGGATDTQYF.

This clonotype was counted ten times or more. J is TRBJ2-3 and V is TRBV4-1; D is perhaps TRBD1 (6 bases). The CDR3 is 15 amino acids. CDR1 and CDR2 from the germline V gene are MGHRA and YSYEKL. The V gene lost 1 base and the J gene lost 0 bases, with 8 bases spanning the gap. The CDR3 reads CASSQGQGSTDTQYF. For the CDR3, the DNA is TGCGCCAGCAGCCAAGGTCAGGGGAGCACAGATACGCAGTATTTT.

The chain has TRBV12-3 or TRBV12-4 and TRBJ2-2; 8 nucleotides line up with TRBD1. CDR3 length: 17 amino acids. The J segment lost 4 bases and the V segment lost 3 bases, leaving 10 bases of the junction unmatched. The CDR3 region has the DNA TGTGCCAGCAGTTTTCGGAAGACAGGGGCCAGCACCGGGGAGCTGTTTTTT. Amino acid sequence: CASSFRKTGASTGELFF.